This T cell receptor beta chain is drawn from a study of shared clonotypes between healthy human individuals. General study results and limits: Generally, estimated richness proved larger in naive subsets than it did in memory subsets.

Worth noting for this clone: Its specificity is unknown.

Measured with immunoSEQ multiplex PCR; TCRdb has only the in-frame clones, and not every one. The sample includes fewer than 800,000 clones, about 92% of them seen just once. Trimming took 3 bases from V and 4 from J, leaving 5 bases between them. In germline, CDR1 is SGHNT, CDR2 YYREEE (reference sequence). There are 12 residues in the CDR3. Naive CD8 populations comprised CD45RO-negative cells positively selected for CCR7, excluding terminally differentiated effector memory CD45RA+ cells. Donation came from healthy HIV-negative adults that had no recent acute infections or vaccinations. The receptor was isolated from a man aged 25-40 years in good health. The sample consisted of naive CD8+ T cells sorted from blood. This chain connects TRBV5-4 to TRBJ2-1; D not certain. The CDR3 sequence: CASSYGYNEQFF. The DNA for the CDR3 is TGTGCCAGCAGCTATGGTTACAATGAGCAGTTCTTC.